This T cell receptor (beta chain) was recovered during a study of T cells in Graves' hyperthyroidism and ophthalmopathy. It was RNA transcripts that yielded the amplified TCR beta CDR3 regions. RT-PCR in the first round (using the HTBI primer set) targeted the TCR CDR3. TCRdb used MiXCR to reprocess the multiplex PCR reads, holding one entry per CDR3 protein. The sample has roughly 560,000 distinct CDR3 sequences; roughly 14% are singletons. CDR1 SQVTM and CDR2 ANQGSEA come from the germline V gene. This CDR3 is 14 amino acids long. Deletions cut 0 bases from V and 7 bases from J, with 15 bases between. The table lists this clonotype with a few counts.

The sample was blood. This TCR derives from a woman in her forties with Graves' ophthalmopathy. V and J are TRBV29-1 and TRBJ1-2, with a possible D match to TRBD1 (5 bases). In nucleotides, the CDR3 is TGCAGCGTTGAAGATGGGGGAGGGAGGATTGGCTACACCTTC. This encodes CSVEDGGGRIGYTF.